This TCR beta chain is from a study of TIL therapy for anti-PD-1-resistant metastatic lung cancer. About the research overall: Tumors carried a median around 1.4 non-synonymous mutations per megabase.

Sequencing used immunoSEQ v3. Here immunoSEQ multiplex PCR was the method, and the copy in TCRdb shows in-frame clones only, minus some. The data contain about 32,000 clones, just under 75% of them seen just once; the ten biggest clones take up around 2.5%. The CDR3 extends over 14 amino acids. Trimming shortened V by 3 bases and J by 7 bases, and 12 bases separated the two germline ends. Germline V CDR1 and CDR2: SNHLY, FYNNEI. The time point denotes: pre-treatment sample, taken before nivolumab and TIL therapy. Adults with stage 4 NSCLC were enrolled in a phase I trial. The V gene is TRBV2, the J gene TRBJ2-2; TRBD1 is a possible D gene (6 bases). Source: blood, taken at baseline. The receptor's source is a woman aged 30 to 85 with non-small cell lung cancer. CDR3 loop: CASSESGVNGELFF. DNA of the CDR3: TGTGCCAGCAGTGAGTCAGGGGTTAACGGGGAGCTGTTTTTT.